The 18 T cell receptor beta chains in this list originate from one sample, sequenced in a study of blood T cell repertoires in COVID-19 (dated by TCRdb to 2019 to 2021). Libraries came from the immunoSEQ multiplex PCR assay. TCRdb obtained this table from immuneACCESS and retained in-frame rearrangements with V and J assigned. These tables miss some clones; where compared with another copy, unresolved V genes account for less than half of the shortfall, and the remainder is unexplained. This sample holds over 20,000 clones; around 89% were observed only once. 5% to 6.5% of the sample goes to the ten largest clones. Material for sequencing was peripheral blood. These receptors all stem from a human donor in a cohort sampled during active COVID-19.

The V gene is TRBV5-6, the J gene TRBJ2-7, with D tentatively TRBD2 (6 bases). Per germline, CDR1 SGHDT and CDR2 YYEEEE. V shed 2 bases and J shed 0 bases, with 9 bases lying between them. This CDR3 comprises 14 residues. CDR3 coding DNA: TGTGCCAGCAGCTTCGGGAGACCCTCCTACGAGCAGTACTTC. As protein: CASSFGRPSYEQYF.

This rearrangement joins TRBV6-6 to TRBJ1-5; D ambiguous. V was trimmed by 5 bases and J by 1 base, leaving 18 bases between them. Per germline, CDR1 MNHNY and CDR2 SVGAGI (reference sequence). The length of the CDR3 is 17 residues. CDR3 sequence: CASSPSSGPGSNQPQHF. The DNA of the CDR3 is TGTGCCAGCAGTCCTTCCTCGGGTCCGGGGAGCAATCAGCCCCAGCATTTT.

This rearrangement joins TRBV12-3 or TRBV12-4 to TRBJ2-7, with a possible D match to TRBD2 (6 bases). This CDR3 has 11 amino acids. Trimming left V 6 bases short and J 6 bases short, with 9 bases between. CDR3 sequence: CASRGGREQYF. The CDR3 nucleotides read TGTGCCAGCAGGGGAGGACGCGAGCAGTACTTC.

As DNA, the CDR3 is TGTGCCAGTAGTAAAACCGGACCTATAACAGGGATGAACACTGAAGCTTTCTTT. Amino acids: CASSKTGPITGMNTEAFF. The V gene is TRBV19, the J gene TRBJ1-1, with TRBD1 as a possible D gene (6 bases). V dropped 4 bases and J dropped 0 bases, with 21 bases sitting between them. Germline CDR1 is LNHDA and CDR2 is SQIVND (reference sequence). The CDR3 totals 18 residues.

This sequence joins TRBV3-1 (or the pseudogene TRBV3-2) and TRBJ2-5; no reliable D call. The CDR3 is made up of 14 amino acids. In germline, CDR1 is LGHDT, CDR2 YNNKEL (reference sequence). V shed 0 bases and J shed 5 bases, with 10 bases lying between them. The CDR3 region is CASSQDVAGETQYF. CDR3 nucleotides: TGTGCCAGCAGCCAAGACGTAGCCGGGGAGACCCAGTACTTC.

This clone was seen a single time. This chain uses TRBV4-1 with TRBJ2-3; the match to TRBD1 covers 9 bases. Trimming removed 0 bases from V and 0 bases from J; junction bases left unmatched: 4. The CDR3 runs 17 residues. The germline V gene encodes CDR1 MGHRA and CDR2 YSYEKL. CDR3: CASSQDRTGASTDTQYF. The CDR3 nucleotides are TGCGCCAGCAGCCAAGACCGGACAGGGGCTAGCACAGATACGCAGTATTTT.

This clone showed up just a few times. The gene calls are TRBV18 and TRBJ1-2; 8 bases are a match to TRBD1. The germline V gene encodes CDR1 KGHSH and CDR2 LQKENI. CDR3 length: 15 amino acids. Trimming took 2 bases from V and 8 from J; bases not matched to a gene: 10. CDR3: CASSPDSGTGLGYTF. CDR3 nucleotide sequence: TGTGCCAGCTCACCAGATTCCGGGACAGGTCTGGGCTACACCTTC.

V is TRBV29-1 and J is TRBJ2-3; 12 bases are a match to TRBD2. This CDR3 contains 15 residues. Germline V CDR1 and CDR2: SQVTM, ANQGSEA. The V and J ends lost 7 bases and 2 bases, in that order; junction bases with no gene match: 7. The CDR3 DNA sequence: TGCAGCGGCGTCACTAGCGGGAGGACCACAGATACGCAGTATTTT. Its translation is CSGVTSGRTTDTQYF.

The chain joins TRBV19 to TRBJ2-7; D call uncertain. This CDR3 comprises 13 residues. The germline V and J ends were trimmed by 2 bases and 7 bases, with 12 bases remaining between them. Germline V lookup: CDR1 LNHDA, CDR2 SQIVND (reference sequence). The CDR3 nucleotides are TGTGCCAGTAGTATATCCTATGCTTCTGAGCAGTACTTC. Protein product: CASSISYASEQYF.

This chain uses TRBV5-4 with TRBJ1-1; D is undetermined. Germline V gene lookup returns CDR1 SGHNT and CDR2 YYREEE (reference sequence). V lost 4 bases to trimming and J lost 7 bases, with 14 bases between them. The CDR3 covers 13 residues. In nucleotides, the CDR3 is TGTGCCAGCAGCCGACCCGTGGAGAATGAAGCTTTCTTT. Amino acids: CASSRPVENEAFF.

This sequence joins TRBV9 and TRBJ1-2, with D hard to call. The ends were cut back, 1 base at V and 6 bases at J, with 10 bases in the middle. The CDR3 is 13 residues long. Germline assignment: CDR1 SGDLS and CDR2 YYNGEE. The CDR3: CASSVSLEDGYTF. DNA for the CDR3: TGTGCCAGCAGCGTATCTCTCGAGGATGGCTACACCTTC.

The V call is TRBV28, the J call TRBJ2-5; 9 bases map to TRBD2. Unmatched junction bases numbered 3, after V lost 1 base and J lost 0 bases. The CDR3 length is 16 residues. CDR1 and CDR2 (germline): MDHEN, SYDVKM. The CDR3 here is CASSLLASGNQETQYF. Written as DNA, the CDR3 is TGTGCCAGCAGTTTATTGGCTAGCGGGAACCAAGAGACCCAGTACTTC.

CDR3 DNA: TGTGCCAGCAGAAAGGGTACTAGCTCCTACGAGCAGTACTTC. Translating it yields CASRKGTSSYEQYF. The rearrangement uses TRBV7-9 and TRBJ2-7; tentatively, D is TRBD2 (5 bases). The CDR3 runs to 14 residues. V shed 6 bases and J shed 0 bases, with 12 bases lying between them. Germline CDR1 is SEHNR and CDR2 is FQNEAQ (reference sequence).

This chain joins TRBV3-1 (or the pseudogene TRBV3-2) and TRBJ2-1, with D possibly matching TRBD2 (5 bases). Trimming removed 0 bases from V and 4 bases from J, with 13 bases in between. Germline lookup yields CDR1 LGHDT and CDR2 YNNKEL (reference sequence). The CDR3 contains 16 residues. The CDR3 spells CASSQDTGNLYNEQFF. The DNA for the CDR3 is TGTGCCAGCAGCCAAGATACCGGGAACCTATACAATGAGCAGTTCTTC.

V and J are TRBV5-1 and TRBJ2-1; 11 nucleotides agree with TRBD1. Germline V CDR1 and CDR2: SGHRS, YFSETQ. The V gene end was trimmed by 3 bases and the J gene end by 12 bases; junction bases not matched to a gene: 8. The CDR3 totals 14 residues. CDR3 DNA: TGCGCCAGCAGCTCCGGACAGGGGGCGCTTAGGCAGTTCTTC. Amino acid sequence: CASSSGQGALRQFF.

The chain recombines TRBV7-6 with TRBJ2-2; D perhaps matches TRBD2 (5 bases). CDR1 is SGHVS, CDR2 FNYEAQ, per germline. V shed 1 base and J shed 6 bases, with 12 bases lying between them. The CDR3 sequence is 15 residues long. CDR3 nucleotides: TGTGCCAGCAGCTTAGAGGCAGCGGTGGCCGGGGAGCTGTTTTTT. The encoded protein is CASSLEAAVAGELFF.

This chain uses TRBV2 with TRBJ2-1, with a possible D match to TRBD2 (5 bases). The CDR3 has 14 residues. The V gene lost 2 bases and the J gene lost 4 bases, with 9 bases spanning the gap. Looked up from germline, CDR1 is SNHLY and CDR2 is FYNNEI. The CDR3 sequence: CASSELALYNEQFF. CDR3 sequence (DNA): TGTGCCAGCAGTGAACTAGCACTATACAATGAGCAGTTCTTC. Together with reference TRBV2 and TRBJ2-1, the CDR3 gives the full variable domain: EPEVTQTPSHQVTQMGQEVILRCVPISNHLYFYWYRQILGQKVEFLVSFYNNEISEKSEIFDDQFSVERPDGSNFTLKIRSTKLEDSAMYFCASSELALYNEQFFGPGTRLTVL.

This clone has a single count. The junction departs from the called germline gene at one end, perhaps through a read error. This chain uses TRBV9 with TRBJ2-1; D call uncertain. This CDR3 is built from 15 residues. Germline V gene data show CDR1 as SGDLS and CDR2 as YYNGEE. CDR3 DNA: TGTGCCAGCAGCGTAGGAGGAGACCCCTATAATGAGCAGTTCTTC. Translated, it gives CASSVGGDPYNEQFF.